This T cell receptor beta chain stems from a study of blood T cell repertoires in COVID-19. Turning to the study itself: In each case, the material was cDNA or gDNA derived from T cells, B-cell-depleted T cells, or PBMCs.

Per the original data handling: Counts of nucleated cells, estimated from reference gene primer amplification, were obtained. Repertoires were generated with immunoSEQ multiplex PCR, while TCRdb's copy carries only in-frame clones and drops some. The V and J calls and clone size were taken over from that table, and D and trimming were inferred from the DNA. The repertoire has about 180,000 clones, roughly 85% of them found once; the top ten carry around 8.6%. The germline V gene has CDR1 MDHEN and CDR2 SYDVKM. Between the trimmed V and J ends, which lost 6 bases and 0 bases, there was a span of 15 bases. CDR3 size: 16 residues.

Sequenced: peripheral blood. The TCR was taken from a man aged 45-65 years with active or convalescent COVID-19. V usage is TRBV28 and J usage is TRBJ2-4, with a weak D call TRBD2 (7 bases). CDR3 nucleotides: TGTGCCAGCAGCGGGGACGGGGGGCTAGCCAAAAACATTCAGTACTTC. Residues: CASSGDGGLAKNIQYF. Full variable domain (rest looked up from reference TRBV28 and TRBJ2-4): DVKVTQSSRYLVKRTGEKVFLECVQDMDHENMFWYRQDPGLGLRLIYFSYDVKMKEKGDIPEGYSVSREKKERFSLILESASTNQTSMYLCASSGDGGLAKNIQYFGAGTRLSVL.